This passage covers 8 T cell receptor beta chains from one sample sequenced in a study of neurological immune-mediated disorders. In TCRdb, the 5' RACE reads were re-called with MiXCR into one record per CDR3 protein. This table has 28,000 or so distinct CDR3 sequences, 21% appearing once. Sequenced material: PBMCs. Receptors were obtained from a woman aged 55-70 years in good health.

The V and J genes are TRBV6-2 or TRBV6-3 and TRBJ2-7, with D perhaps given as TRBD1 or TRBD2 (6 bases each). The CDR3 is made up of 15 amino acids. CDR1 is MNHEY, CDR2 SVGEGT, per germline. The CDR3, as DNA: TGTGCCAGCAGTACAATCGGGGGCCCGTCCTACGAGCAGTACGTT. Its protein is CASSTIGGPSYEQYV.

At least ten counts were recorded for this clonotype. The chain uses TRBV20-1 and TRBJ1-5; 7 bases line up with TRBD1. After removal of 2 bases from V and 7 bases from J, the junction contained 11 bases not matched to a gene. The CDR3 runs 15 residues. The V gene's germline CDR1 is DFQATT and CDR2 SNEGSKA (reference sequence). The CDR3 DNA is TGCAGTGCTAGATACAGGGGCGTCGAATCACAGCCCCAGCATTTT. The encoded protein is CSARYRGVESQPQHF.

This clonotype has ten or more counts. J is TRBJ1-1 and V is TRBV5-1; TRBD1 agrees at 8 bases. There are 14 residues in the CDR3. The trim removed 7 bases at V and 0 bases at J, leaving 5 bases unmatched. Germline CDR1 and CDR2: SGHRS and YFSETQ. CDR3 nucleotides: TGCGCCAGCGGCAACAGGGGGGTGAACACTGAAGCTTTCTTT. It translates to CASGNRGVNTEAFF.

At least ten counts were recorded for this clonotype. CDR3 amino acids: CASTPLGQGPNTIYF. DNA for the CDR3: TGTGCCAGCACCCCACTCGGGCAGGGGCCAAACACCATATATTTT. J is TRBJ1-3 and V is TRBV28, with TRBD1 as a possible D gene (6 bases). Per the germline V gene, CDR1 is MDHEN and CDR2 is SYDVKM. V was cut by 7 bases and J by 6 bases, with 19 bases left in between. CDR3 length: 15 amino acids.

This clonotype showed up many times. This chain uses TRBV29-1 with TRBJ2-5; a possible D gene is TRBD2 (5 bases). The CDR3 extends over 14 amino acids. Germline CDR1 SQVTM, CDR2 ANQGSEA. Trimming shortened V by 1 base and J by 0 bases, and 9 bases separated the two germline ends. CDR3 DNA: TGCAGCGTTGAAGGAGGGCCGTACCAAGAGACCCAGTACTTC. It encodes CSVEGGPYQETQYF.

This clonotype was observed many times. This chain uses TRBV9 with TRBJ2-3, with TRBD2 identical over 10 bases. J was trimmed by 4 bases and V by 0 bases; bases with no gene match: 5. This CDR3 comprises 16 residues. Per germline, CDR1 SGDLS and CDR2 YYNGEE. CDR3 region: CASSVGSGGGADTQYF. Here the CDR3 DNA reads TGTGCCAGCAGCGTAGGGAGCGGGGGGGGAGCAGATACGCAGTATTTT.

There are many counts of this clonotype. The rearrangement links TRBV7-2 to TRBJ2-5; 9 bases align to TRBD2. Germline V lookup: CDR1 SGHTA, CDR2 FQGNSA. CDR3 size: 14 residues. V lost 9 bases and J lost 5; bases outside the gene matches: 10. CDR3 in DNA: TGTGCCAGTGGGCCGGGACTAGCTCCCGAGACCCAGTACTTC. This sequence encodes CASGPGLAPETQYF.

This chain connects TRBV7-9 to TRBJ1-3; possible D gene TRBD1, 6 bases. Trimming stripped 5 bases from V and 0 bases from J, with 11 bases between. This CDR3 comprises 15 residues. From germline, CDR1 is SEHNR and CDR2 FQNEAQ (reference sequence). CDR3 amino acids: CASSRRDTSGNTIYF. The CDR3 bases are TGTGCCAGCAGCCGCCGGGACACCTCTGGAAACACCATATATTTT.